This TCR beta chain was found in a study of T cell responses to AZD1222 COVID-19 vaccine. Findings and limits, study-wide: The reported proportion of spike-specific TCRs targeting unmutated variant regions was nearly half. Clonal diversity was possibly underestimated, and the donors were mostly white British, with more females.

Repertoires were generated with immunoSEQ multiplex PCR, while TCRdb's copy carries only in-frame clones and drops some. The sample carries around 110,000 clones, over 80% recorded once. This CDR3 comprises 14 residues. Germline CDR1 is LGHDT and CDR2 is YNNKEL (reference sequence). Details on this clone: Antigen specificity is unknown. A junction boundary mismatches the germline segment, possibly from a read error.

This clonotype was sampled from an adult who received the AZD1222 COVID-19 vaccine. The chain employs TRBV3-1 (or the pseudogene TRBV3-2) and TRBJ2-7; a possible D gene is TRBD2 (5 bases). This specimen consisted of peripheral blood, obtained 28 days after the second AZD1222 dose. The CDR3 bases are TGTGCCAGCAGCGACAACTCAGAGCGGTACGTGCAGTACTTC. Amino acid sequence: CASSDNSERYVQYF.